This note documents a single TCR beta chain sequence. The table lists this clone with a few counts. What antigen it recognizes has not been identified. No clone much larger than this one lies a single base away; base qualities are absent. This sample was included in a study of beta chain features in type 1 diabetes (dated by TCRdb to the late 2010s). Study-level background: Mean age, gender distribution, total cell number and subset yield were not different between patients and healthy donors. Across all samples, approximately 98,000,000 sorted cells were examined, and cell number per subset correlated strongly with RNA yield. In the study, TCRB repertoires of sorted circulating CD4+ T cell subsets from recently diagnosed type 1 diabetes patients were compared with those of matched healthy donors. Regulatory and stem cell-like memory subsets were isolated from only 8 patients and roughly eight healthy donors, whereas naive and central memory subsets came from all 30 or so donors.

The entire amount of isolated RNA was reverse transcribed using the High Capacity cDNA Reverse Transcription Kit, so the sequenced TCRB transcripts were expressed ones. Deep immunoSEQ sequencing was applied to naive, central memory and regulatory T cell samples, giving an average of about 3.6 million total reads per sample. Sorted cells were lysed in RLT buffer and RNA was extracted with DNase-treated RNeasy Micro or Mini kits, depending on cell number. To prevent cross-contamination, every cell subset was processed on its own, while patient and healthy donor samples were processed together. TCRB sequences were amplified from cDNA with the immunoSEQ multiplex PCR, producing 87-bp fragments spanning the CDR3 region. Amplicons were sequenced on the Illumina HiSeq platform. The authors' pipeline ran thus. Synthetic template baselines were used to correct PCR bias computationally, reads within Hamming distance 2 were collapsed, and singletons that could not be merged were discarded. Reads were aligned against IMGT so that V, D and J genes, CDR3 length and insertions or deletions at six rearrangement sites could be assigned. Clonotype counts were normalized to sorted cell number within each subset before computing true diversity and Gini coefficients with the tcR R package. The overlap coefficient, calculated on TCRB nucleotide sequences, was used to quantify repertoire sharing. Out-of-frame TCRB sequences from naive cells were analyzed as a proxy for the pre-selection repertoire. TCRdb obtained this table from immuneACCESS and retained in-frame rearrangements with V and J assigned. These tables miss some clones; where compared with another copy, unresolved V genes account for less than half of the shortfall, and the remainder is unexplained. V, J and clone size were drawn from that table, and D and trimming were deduced from the DNA. Present in this sample are around 350,000 clones, 10% to 15% of which were seen just once. Around 0.02% of the sample lies in the top ten.

Each donor gave one peripheral blood draw, approximately 100 mL on average, collected into heparinised tubes. A BD FACSAria II was used to sort naive, central memory, regulatory and stem cell-like memory CD4+ T cells with a panel that included CD45RO, CCR7, CD25, CD127, CD95 and CD27. A purity above 95% was achieved for all sorted populations. PBMCs were separated immediately by Lymphoprep density gradient centrifugation and were stained directly, without being cultured. So that batch effects would be minimized, each experiment stained and sorted samples in pairs, pairing one healthy donor with one patient. The paper as a whole reports these results and caveats: The naive, central memory and regulatory TCRB repertoires appeared to resemble one another more closely among patients than among healthy donors. At VDJ recombination sites, patients with type 1 diabetes made fewer insertions and deleted more nucleotides, a pattern implying thymic rearrangement abnormalities. Only small numbers of individuals were included in the HLA sub-analyses, which left unresolved whether HLA type had any influence on TCRB rearrangement. Because cDNA was sequenced instead of genomic DNA, activated cells with high expression could be over-represented, although the groups did not differ in activation or CD3 levels. PCR might favor shorter templates, but patient and control samples were amplified and corrected together, so any skew would affect both groups equally. In all four CD4+ subsets, TCRB CDR3 length was moderately but significantly shorter in type 1 diabetes patients.

The V and J ends are trimmed by 0 bases and 2 bases, leaving 5 bases between them. The CDR3, from cysteine to phenylalanine, totals 13 residues. The entry retains the CDR3 DNA only, 39 bases that are in frame from base 1. Looking up the germline V gene yields CDR1 SGHTS and CDR2 YDEGEE. The origin of this receptor is a man in his late teens or twenties in good health. Sequences were obtained from naive CD4+ T cells from blood. The cell subset or site tag for this specimen amounts to: true naive CD4+ T cells. The sequence is built from TRBV5-8 and TRBJ1-2, with the D gene call left open. At the DNA level, the sequence is TGTGCCAGCAGCTTGGTACGGAACTATGGCTACACCTTC. Its product reads: CASSLVRNYGYTF.